This T cell receptor (beta chain) was observed in a study of T-cell memory formation after mild COVID-19. Turning to the study itself: For the most part, TCR clusters were specific to one donor. Study-level findings and limits: Mainly CM and EM harbored the contracting CD4+ clones; mainly EMRA harbored the CD8+ ones. Clones shrinking from day 15 to 85 showed even CD4/CD8 mixes; later expanders tilted CD4+. Prior to infection, memory already included some responding clones, suggesting cross-reactive memory joined.

TCRdb re-called the 5' RACE reads through MiXCR, storing one row per CDR3 protein. The data contain 200,000 to 250,000 distinct CDR3 sequences, 15% to 20% of them singletons. A remark on this clonotype: Antigen specificity is unknown.

The CDR3 has 14 amino acids. V was clipped by 4 bases and J by 0 bases, with 7 bases between them. Germline-derived CDR1 and CDR2 are MGHRA and YSYEKL. This clonotype was sampled from a man in his late teens or twenties who had mild COVID-19 (a few samples of this study predate the infection). Cell type and time point are not known. Sequencing used PBMCs or a T cell subset sorted from them (not recorded which). V and J are TRBV4-1 and TRBJ1-3; no clear D gene. The CDR3 sequence is CASSRQDSGNTIYF. For the CDR3, the DNA is TGCGCCAGCAGCCGTCAGGACTCTGGAAACACCATATATTTT.